The clone carrying this T cell receptor beta chain was recorded once. Its antigen is still unknown. The data were obtained in a study of OX40 agonist ivuxolimab in advanced cancers. As for the study in general: Ivuxolimab was administered intravenously to patients at 0.01 to 10 mg/kg every 2 weeks.

Points from the study as a whole: The antigens recognized by the expanded peripheral T cells, that is their antigen specificity, were not determined. Averaging showed that CD8+ T cells had more expanded clones than CD4+ did.

Libraries were prepared by immunoSEQ multiplex PCR; TCRdb keeps only in-frame clonotypes and omits some of them. The table shows around 73,000 clones, with 70% to 90% occurring only once. V was cut by 2 bases and J by 0 bases, with 5 bases left in between. The CDR3 is 13 amino acids. Looked up from germline, CDR1 is MNHEY and CDR2 is SVGAGI. The sequences come from CD4+ or CD8+ T cells sorted from blood, collected in a trial of the OX40 agonist ivuxolimab. This chain links TRBV6-5 with TRBJ2-7; D unclear. The clonotype comes from an adult with an advanced solid tumor such as melanoma, head and neck, liver or kidney cancer. The CDR3 here is CASSYGFSYEQYF. The CDR3, as DNA: TGTGCCAGCAGTTACGGTTTCTCCTACGAGCAGTACTTC.